The 29 T cell receptor beta chains given below trace back to one sample, sequenced in a study of blood T cell repertoires in COVID-19. The protocol was immunoSEQ multiplex PCR, while the TCRdb copy is restricted to in-frame clones and leaves out a portion. The sample records roughly 220,000 clones, 65% to 90% being singletons. Sequenced material: peripheral blood. These receptor sequences come from a middle-aged woman who had recovered from COVID-19.

V gene TRBV11-3 combines with J gene TRBJ2-5, with D possibly being TRBD2 (6 bases). This CDR3 spans 14 amino acids. Deletions cut 5 bases from V and 2 bases from J, with 12 bases between. CDR1 is SGHNT, CDR2 YENEEA, per germline. CDR3 sequence reads: CASSARTTQETQYF. The CDR3 DNA reads as TGTGCCAGCAGCGCCCGGACTACTCAAGAGACCCAGTACTTC.

V and J are TRBV19 and TRBJ1-2; tentatively, D is TRBD1 (6 bases). V gave up 5 bases and J gave up 7 bases, with 17 bases separating them. Germline assignment: CDR1 LNHDA and CDR2 SQIVND (reference sequence). The length of the CDR3 is 14 residues. CDR3 sequence reads: CASSARQDVGGYTF. CDR3 nucleotide sequence: TGTGCCAGTAGTGCGCGACAGGACGTGGGTGGCTACACCTTC. Together with reference TRBV19 and TRBJ1-2, the CDR3 gives the full variable domain: DGGITQSPKYLFRKEGQNVTLSCEQNLNHDAMYWYRQDPGQGLRLIYYSQIVNDFQKGDIAEGYSVSREKKESFPLTVTSAQKNPTAFYLCASSARQDVGGYTFGSGTRLTVV.

The chain has TRBV18 and TRBJ2-5; no clear D. The V gene's germline CDR1 is KGHSH and CDR2 LQKENI. V was cut by 0 bases and J by 2 bases, with 4 bases left in between. This CDR3 contains 13 residues. CDR3: CASSPPEQETQYF. The CDR3 DNA reads as TGTGCCAGCTCACCACCGGAGCAAGAGACCCAGTACTTC.

This chain uses TRBV5-4 with TRBJ2-5; weak D call: TRBD2 (6 bases). Germline V lookup: CDR1 SGHNT, CDR2 YYREEE (reference sequence). The CDR3 covers 13 residues. The V and J ends lost 0 bases and 3 bases respectively, with 6 bases between them. The CDR3 DNA is TGTGCCAGCAGCTTGGTAGCGGAAGAGACCCAGTACTTC. Its protein is CASSLVAEETQYF.

The chain joins TRBV28 to TRBJ1-1; a possible D gene is TRBD1 (6 bases). Trimming took off 10 bases at V and 1 base at J, with 13 bases between the two ends. CDR1 is MDHEN and CDR2 is SYDVKM in the germline V gene. The CDR3 sequence is 13 residues long. The DNA of the CDR3 is TGTGCCATCGAATCGACAGGGAACACTGAAGCTTTCTTT. It encodes CAIESTGNTEAFF.

V is TRBV5-5 and J is TRBJ2-1; 7 positions agree with TRBD1. With 4 bases clipped from V and 6 bases from J, the junction kept 13 bases outside the gene matches. The CDR3 extends over 16 amino acids. Germline V gene lookup returns CDR1 SGHKS and CDR2 YYEKEE (reference sequence). The CDR3 bases are TGTGCCAGCAGCATCAAACATAACAGGGGTGGCAATGAGCAGTTCTTC. Translation gives CASSIKHNRGGNEQFF.

The rearrangement joins TRBV12-5 to TRBJ2-3; 8 bases align to TRBD2. Germline-derived CDR1 and CDR2 are LGHNT and FRNRAP. The V gene end was trimmed by 3 bases and the J gene end by 6 bases; junction bases not matched to a gene: 14. The CDR3 covers 17 residues. This chain's CDR3 is CASGFDRGGTLGDTQYF. For the CDR3, the DNA is TGTGCTAGTGGTTTCGACCGGGGGGGCACGCTTGGGGATACGCAGTATTTT. Full variable domain (rest looked up from reference TRBV12-5 and TRBJ2-3): DARVTQTPRHKVTEMGQEVTMRCQPILGHNTVFWYRQTMMQGLELLAYFRNRAPLDDSGMPKDRFSAEMPDATLATLKIQPSEPRDSAVYFCASGFDRGGTLGDTQYFGPGTRLTVL.

V usage is TRBV7-8 and J usage is TRBJ2-7; 8 bases map to TRBD2. Germline V gene sequence: CDR1 SGHVS, CDR2 FQNEAQ. With V trimmed by 1 base and J by 4 bases, 6 bases remained unmatched. The CDR3 length is 15 residues. CDR3 DNA: TGTGCCAGCAGCTTAGTTAGCGGGGAAGTTTACGAGCAGTACTTC. This sequence encodes CASSLVSGEVYEQYF.

The J gene is TRBJ2-1, the V gene TRBV5-1, with D possibly matching TRBD1 (5 bases). The V end was cut by 4 bases, the J end by 2 bases, with 16 bases between. The CDR3 extends over 16 amino acids. Germline CDR1 reads SGHRS; CDR2 reads YFSETQ. CDR3 sequence: CASSAQAAAAYNEQFF. The CDR3 DNA reads TGCGCCAGCAGCGCACAGGCCGCGGCGGCCTACAATGAGCAGTTCTTC.

V is TRBV2 and J is TRBJ1-1, with D uncertain. This CDR3 comprises 10 residues. Germline V CDR1 and CDR2: SNHLY, FYNNEI. V was shortened by 8 bases and J by 2 bases, with 3 bases between the two germline ends. The CDR3 here is CASLNTEAFF. The CDR3 DNA is TGTGCCAGCCTTAACACTGAAGCTTTCTTT.

The chain uses TRBV6-5 and TRBJ2-5, with D perhaps TRBD2 (7 bases). The CDR3 has 13 residues. Per the germline V gene, CDR1 is MNHEY and CDR2 is SVGAGI. The V gene lost 3 bases and the J gene lost 9 bases, with 14 bases spanning the gap. In DNA, the CDR3 is TGTGCCAGCAGTTATAGTAGGGAGGGGGCCCAGTACTTC. It codes for CASSYSREGAQYF.

The chain combines TRBV5-1 with TRBJ1-1; D unclear. V shed 1 base and J shed 1 base, with 20 bases lying between them. Germline CDR1 is SGHRS and CDR2 is YFSETQ. This CDR3 has 18 amino acids. The CDR3 sequence: CASSLSSPTKGGNTEAFF. The CDR3 DNA sequence: TGCGCCAGCAGCTTGAGTTCACCGACTAAGGGCGGGAACACTGAAGCTTTCTTT.

The J gene is TRBJ2-7, the V gene TRBV7-2; tentative D call: TRBD1 (5 bases). Trimming stripped 5 bases from V and 4 bases from J, with 9 bases between. The CDR3 spans 12 residues. The germline CDR1 and CDR2 sequences are SGHTA and FQGNSA. In DNA form, the CDR3 reads TGTGCCAGCAGCCCCAAGGGGTACGAGCAGTACTTC. Protein: CASSPKGYEQYF.

CDR3 sequence reads: CASSPAGTGDSYTF. The CDR3 DNA sequence: TGTGCCAGCTCCCCTGCCGGGACGGGGGATAGCTACACCTTC. V gene TRBV18 combines with J gene TRBJ1-2; tentatively, D is TRBD1 (5 bases). Trimming left V 6 bases short and J 9 bases short, with 20 bases between. Germline V lookup: CDR1 KGHSH, CDR2 LQKENI. CDR3 length: 14 residues.

The chain carries TRBV6-2 or TRBV6-3 and TRBJ1-1, with D maybe TRBD1 (5 bases). There are 12 residues in the CDR3. Germline V gene data show CDR1 as MNHEY and CDR2 as SVGEGT. The germline V and J ends were trimmed by 6 bases and 8 bases, with 13 bases remaining between them. CDR3 in amino acids: CASSTTTDEAFF. The CDR3 DNA follows: TGTGCCAGCAGCACTACGACAGACGAAGCTTTCTTT.

The chain employs TRBV7-2 and TRBJ2-7, with D possibly matching TRBD1 (6 bases). The germline V gene encodes CDR1 SGHTA and CDR2 FQGNSA. Trimming shortened V by 11 bases and J by 6 bases, and 20 bases separated the two germline ends. This CDR3 has 13 residues. The CDR3 region has the DNA TGTGCCGACCAGGGTCCAGGGGATCTCGAGCAGTACTTC. Translating it yields CADQGPGDLEQYF.

This clone occurred once. The chain couples TRBV2 to TRBJ1-4, with a weak D call TRBD1 (5 bases). CDR3 size: 14 residues. Per the germline V gene, CDR1 is SNHLY and CDR2 is FYNNEI. The ends were cut back, 1 base at V and 6 bases at J, with 9 bases in the middle. The CDR3: CASSEGGGYEKLFF. The CDR3 nucleotides read TGTGCCAGCAGTGAAGGCGGGGGATATGAAAAACTGTTTTTT.

This clone has at least ten counts. The J gene is TRBJ1-2, the V gene TRBV3-1 (or the pseudogene TRBV3-2), with a weak D call TRBD1 (6 bases). The CDR3 extends over 15 amino acids. Trimming cost V 3 bases and J 3 bases, with 14 bases left between them. Germline CDR1 reads LGHDT; CDR2 reads YNNKEL (reference sequence). CDR3 nucleotides: TGTGCCAGCAGCCACGTCACAGGGCCGGACTATGGCTACACCTTC. Its translation: CASSHVTGPDYGYTF.

The rearrangement uses TRBV12-3 or TRBV12-4 and TRBJ2-1; D ambiguous. The length of the CDR3 is 11 residues. Deletions cut 5 bases from V and 4 bases from J, with 3 bases between. The CDR3: CASSQYNEQFF. In DNA, the CDR3 is TGTGCCAGCAGTCAATACAATGAGCAGTTCTTC.

V usage is TRBV6-5 and J usage is TRBJ1-4; 12 nucleotides align to TRBD1. J was trimmed by 6 bases and V by 6 bases; bases with no gene match: 2. CDR1 is MNHEY, CDR2 SVGAGI, per germline. This CDR3 spans 14 amino acids. Here the CDR3 reads CASRRDRGHEKLFF. Written as DNA, the CDR3 is TGTGCCAGCAGAAGGGACAGGGGGCATGAAAAACTGTTTTTT.

This chain uses TRBV4-2 with TRBJ1-3, with D uncertain. V was pared by 0 bases and J by 0 bases, with 6 bases between. This CDR3 contains 15 residues. Germline-derived CDR1 and CDR2 are LGHNA and YNFKEQ. The CDR3 region is CASSQDPGSGNTIYF. The CDR3 DNA follows: TGTGCCAGCAGCCAAGATCCGGGCTCTGGAAACACCATATATTTT.

The V gene is TRBV28, the J gene TRBJ1-2, with TRBD1 as a possible D gene (5 bases). From germline, CDR1 is MDHEN and CDR2 SYDVKM. The CDR3 extends over 14 amino acids. The germline V and J ends were trimmed by 8 bases and 7 bases, with 20 bases remaining between them. CDR3 amino acids: CASGFAWGDAGYTF. As DNA, the CDR3 is TGTGCCAGCGGATTTGCATGGGGGGACGCTGGCTACACCTTC.

This sequence joins TRBV5-1 and TRBJ2-3, with TRBD2 as a possible D gene (6 bases). Per germline, CDR1 SGHRS and CDR2 YFSETQ. This CDR3 has 14 amino acids. V dropped 6 bases and J dropped 2 bases, with 13 bases sitting between them. This CDR3 is CASTPSENTDTQYF. The CDR3 bases are TGCGCCAGCACCCCTAGCGAGAACACAGATACGCAGTATTTT. Filled out from reference TRBV5-1 and TRBJ2-3, the complete variable domain reads KAGVTQTPRYLIKTRGQQVTLSCSPISGHRSVSWYQQTPGQGLQFLFEYFSETQRNKGNFPGRFSGRQFSNSRSEMNVSTLELGDSALYLCASTPSENTDTQYFGPGTRLTVL.

The rearrangement links TRBV6-2 or TRBV6-3 to TRBJ2-7, with 7 bases identical to TRBD1. With 2 bases clipped from V and 1 base from J, the junction kept 8 bases outside the gene matches. Germline loops: CDR1 MNHEY, CDR2 SVGEGT. The CDR3 is 16 amino acids. The CDR3 bases are TGTGCCAGCAGTTACCCCGGGACAGAGCCTTCCTACGAGCAGTACTTC. The encoded protein is CASSYPGTEPSYEQYF.

The V and J genes are TRBV6-2 or TRBV6-3 and TRBJ1-1; weak D call: TRBD1 (6 bases). V was clipped by 6 bases and J by 1 base, with 9 bases between them. Germline lookup yields CDR1 MNHEY and CDR2 SVGEGT. This CDR3 region has 13 residues. CDR3 DNA: TGTGCCAGCAGCTGGACAGAGAACACTGAAGCTTTCTTT. This codes for CASSWTENTEAFF.

The V gene is TRBV3-1 (or the pseudogene TRBV3-2), the J gene TRBJ2-7; TRBD2 might be the D (6 bases). The CDR3 sequence is 13 residues long. The V and J ends lost 7 bases and 3 bases respectively, with 13 bases between them. The germline gives CDR1 LGHDT, CDR2 YNNKEL (reference sequence). CDR3 in DNA: TGTGCCAGCACCCTGGAGGGGAACTACGAGCAGTACTTC. Translating it yields CASTLEGNYEQYF.

The V gene is TRBV18, the J gene TRBJ2-2; 8 nucleotides match TRBD2. The V gene end was trimmed by 8 bases and the J gene end by 2 bases; junction bases not matched to a gene: 7. From germline, CDR1 is KGHSH and CDR2 LQKENI. The length of the CDR3 is 15 residues. CDR3 DNA: TGTGCCAGCCCCCCCGGGGGGGGCAACACCGGGGAGCTGTTTTTT. Its translation is CASPPGGGNTGELFF.

This clone was counted only a few times. The gene calls are TRBV6-2 or TRBV6-3 and TRBJ1-5, with 7 nucleotides matching TRBD1. V trimming: 5 bases; J trimming: 1 base; junction bases outside the gene matches: 5. The CDR3 is 15 amino acids. CDR1 and CDR2 from the germline V gene are MNHEY and SVGEGT. The CDR3, as DNA: TGTGCCAGCAGTCTGGACAGGTGGAGCAATCAGCCCCAGCATTTT. Amino acids: CASSLDRWSNQPQHF.

The table lists this clone with a few counts. This chain connects TRBV21-1 to TRBJ1-1; the table's D call, TRBD1, has no DNA check behind it. TRBV21-1 is reported as a pseudogene. The CDR3 has 14 residues. As DNA, the CDR3 is TGTGCCAGCCTTCCCTCGACAGAGAACACTGAAGCTTTCTTT. It translates to CASLPSTENTEAFF.